This record covers a single TCR beta chain. Its specificity is unknown. 60 Vbeta and 13 Jbeta primers were used in PCR. Per the authors' pipeline: Tens of millions of unique TCR beta chains, roughly 11 million shared, were counted in a later analysis. The repertoire was sequenced with immunoSEQ multiplex PCR; TCRdb's copy has only in-frame clones and lacks some. V, J and clone size reflect that table, while D and trimming were determined from the DNA. In total, the table holds about 170,000 clones. The data belong to a study of cytomegalovirus exposure and HLA in healthy donors. Notes on the study in general: Approximately 160 TCR beta chains were listed as cytomegalovirus-associated.

This CDR3 has 11 residues. CDR1 and CDR2 (germline): MNHEY, SVGAGI. Source material: PBMCs. The V call is TRBV6-5, the J call TRBJ2-5; D is unclear. The J call is doubtful: the DNA matches TRBJ2-7 better. This receptor was obtained from a woman aged 18 to 35 in good health and CMV-seropositive. CDR3 bases: TGTGCCAGCAGTTCCCTCTACGAGCAGTACTTC. Translated: CASSSLYEQYF.